This T cell receptor beta chain appears in the sequencing data of a study of vaccination and CD4 T cells after COVID-19. As concerns this clonotype: Its target is unknown.

Treatment here: roughly 10-day PBMC culture with coronavirus spike peptide pools or control peptides (ViraFEST assay). Cultured CD4+ T cells had their DNA profiled by the Oncomine TCR Beta short-read assay. TCRdb re-derived calls from the PCR reads in MiXCR, one entry per CDR3 protein. Among roughly 14,000 distinct CDR3 sequences listed, around half were seen once. Sequenced here: CD4+ T cells from blood, cultured in vitro, sampled before SARS-CoV-2 vaccination. The sequence was obtained from a human donor who had recovered from COVID-19.

DNA of the CDR3: TGCAGTGCTAGAGTTCTAAGGGAAGGGGGTCAGCCCCAGCATTTT. It is translated as CSARVLREGGQPQHF. The chain recombines TRBV20-1 with TRBJ1-5, with D perhaps TRBD1 (6 bases). Germline V gene lookup returns CDR1 DFQATT and CDR2 SNEGSKA (reference sequence). Trimming left V 1 base short and J 6 bases short, with 16 bases between. This CDR3 region has 15 residues.